A selection of T cell receptor beta chains follows, all from one sample in a study of CXCR3-negative and CXCR3-positive naive CD8 T cells. TCRdb reprocessed the 5' RACE reads; each CDR3 protein has one entry and no DNA is given. The table counts around 88,000 distinct CDR3 sequences; less than 1% lies in the top ten. The sequencing sample was made of naive CXCR3+ CD8+ T cells from blood. The receptors originated from a human donor in good health. Some clones in this sample may be carry-over from other donors' samples. Both conserved end residues are part of each CDR3.

>TRBV12-3/TRBV12-4|TRBJ2-2
CASSLSGELFF
>TRBV20-1|TRBJ1-1
CSARDPDRNTEAFF
>TRBV15|TRBJ2-3
CATSRGAAGGTDTQYF
>TRBV14|TRBJ2-1
CASSLLAGNNEQFF
>TRBV10-3|TRBJ2-1
CAITEGSSYNEQFF
>TRBV28|TRBJ1-4
CASSPIGATNEKLFF
>TRBV28|TRBJ2-3
CASSFQGTDTQYF
>TRBV4-1|TRBJ2-7
CASSQSSVGVLSEQYF
>TRBV3-1|TRBJ2-1
CASSPPPREGKDEQFF
>TRBV6-2/TRBV6-3|TRBJ2-3
CASSSFRGRALGTDTQYF
>TRBV15|TRBJ1-1
CATSRDTGTKEAFF
>TRBV20-1|TRBJ2-7
CSAKILSGRAQYEQYF
>TRBV9|TRBJ1-4
CASSAGTGGEKLVF